A selection of T cell receptor beta chains follows, all from one sample in a study of OX40 agonist ivuxolimab in advanced cancers. The data were produced by immunoSEQ multiplex PCR, yet TCRdb's version contains in-frame clones alone and is incomplete. Here the sample spans tens of thousands of clones, more than 70% being singletons. The material sequenced was CD4+ or CD8+ T cells sorted from blood, taken in a trial of the OX40 agonist ivuxolimab. Receptors were obtained from an adult with an advanced solid tumor such as melanoma, head and neck, liver or kidney cancer. Both conserved end residues are part of each CDR3. A D gene is named only where the DNA matches it firmly.

DNA: TGTGCCTGGAACGACAGGGTAAACACTGAAGCTTTCTTT
CDR3: CAWNDRVNTEAFF
J: TRBJ1-1
V: TRBV30
D: TRBD1

DNA: TGTGCCAGCAGCTTGGTCTCCTCCATCTCCCACGAGCAGTACTTC
CDR3: CASSLVSSISHEQYF
J: TRBJ2-7
V: TRBV7-9
D: .

DNA: TGTGCTAGCAGCTTAGGCGGGGGGAATGAGCAGTTCTTC
CDR3: CASSLGGGNEQFF
J: TRBJ2-1
V: TRBV7-7
D: TRBD2

DNA: TGTGCCAGTAGTAGATGGGACTCTAATGAAAAACTGTTTTTT
CDR3: CASSRWDSNEKLFF
J: TRBJ1-4
V: TRBV19
D: .

DNA: TGCGCCAGCAGCTTCGGGCAGGGAGGCACAGATACGCAGTATTTT
CDR3: CASSFGQGGTDTQYF
J: TRBJ2-3
V: TRBV5-1
D: .

DNA: TGTGCCAGCGGGTCCCCTCTAGCGGGGTCCTACGAGCAGTACTTC
CDR3: CASGSPLAGSYEQYF
J: TRBJ2-7
V: TRBV2
D: TRBD2

DNA: TGTGCCAGCTCACCTAGCGGACAACACTACGAGCAGTACTTC
CDR3: CASSPSGQHYEQYF
J: TRBJ2-7
V: TRBV18
D: .

DNA: TGTGCCAGCAGCCTCGGGGGGGCGGGAAACCAAGAGACCCAGTACTTC
CDR3: CASSLGGAGNQETQYF
J: TRBJ2-5
V: TRBV28
D: TRBD2

DNA: TGTGCCAGCAGCCAAGGCCGGGGCAGCACAGATACGCAGTATTTT
CDR3: CASSQGRGSTDTQYF
J: TRBJ2-3
V: TRBV4-2
D: .

DNA: TGTGCCAGCAGTTCCCCCGGGATCTTCTATGGCTACACCTTC
CDR3: CASSSPGIFYGYTF
J: TRBJ1-2
V: TRBV28
D: .

DNA: TGTGCCAGCAGGCGGACTAGCGGGGGAGATACGCAGTATTTT
CDR3: CASRRTSGGDTQYF
J: TRBJ2-3
V: TRBV7-9
D: TRBD2

DNA: TGTGCCAGCAGTCAAACTAGCGGTGGGAGCGTAGAGCAGTTCTTC
CDR3: CASSQTSGGSVEQFF
J: TRBJ2-1
V: TRBV2
D: TRBD2

DNA: TGTGCCAGCAGCCTAGACCCAGGGGATGGGGAGCTGTTTTTT
CDR3: CASSLDPGDGELFF
J: TRBJ2-2
V: TRBV11-1
D: .

DNA: TGTGCCAGCAGCTCGCGACAGGGCCCAGATACGCAGTATTTT
CDR3: CASSSRQGPDTQYF
J: TRBJ2-3
V: TRBV21-1
D: .

DNA: TGCGCCAGCAGCTCGGAAATCGGGGGATCTGGAAACACCATATATTTT
CDR3: CASSSEIGGSGNTIYF
J: TRBJ1-3
V: TRBV5-1
D: .

DNA: TGCGCCAGCAGCTTAAGGGAATCGGGGACCGGGGAGCTGTTTTTT
CDR3: CASSLRESGTGELFF
J: TRBJ2-2
V: TRBV5-1
D: .